The clone carrying this TCR beta chain has only a few counts. What it binds is unknown. The data were taken from a study of shared clonotypes between healthy human individuals. Trimming removed 6 bases from V and 4 bases from J, with 9 bases in between. The CDR3 length is 12 residues. Germline CDR1 is ENHRY and CDR2 is SYGVKD. Method: immunoSEQ multiplex PCR; TCRdb's copy keeps in-frame clones and lacks some. The repertoire holds fewer than 3 million clones, with under 95% as singletons. Study-wide results and limits: Generation of non-shared clonotypes was less probable than generation of clonotypes shared by all four donors. Investigators collected only blood, and repertoires in tissues likely differ. Few donors limited the genetic and exposure-history diversity represented.

V is TRBV10-3 and J is TRBJ1-1; D is unresolved. Sequencing was performed on naive CD4+ T cells from PBMCs. Described subset: CD45RA+ positively selected. The sequence was collected from a young man in good health. Some clones in this sample may be carry-over from other donors' samples. CDR3 sequence (DNA): TGTGCCATCAGCGGAGGACCCACTGAAGCTTTCTTT. The encoded protein is CAISGGPTEAFF.